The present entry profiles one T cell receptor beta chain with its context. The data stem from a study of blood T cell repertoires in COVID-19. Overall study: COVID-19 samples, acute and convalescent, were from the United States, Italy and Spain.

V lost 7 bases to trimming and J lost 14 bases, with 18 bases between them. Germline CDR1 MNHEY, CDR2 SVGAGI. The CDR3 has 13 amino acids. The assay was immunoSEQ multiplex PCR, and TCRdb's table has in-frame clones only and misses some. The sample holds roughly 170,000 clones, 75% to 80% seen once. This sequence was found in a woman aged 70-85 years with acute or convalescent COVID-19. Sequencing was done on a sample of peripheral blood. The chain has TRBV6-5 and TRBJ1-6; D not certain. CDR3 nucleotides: TGTGCCAGCACAACGCAGATTAAGGACTCCCTCCACTTT. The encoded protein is CASTTQIKDSLHF.